This section outlines one T cell receptor (beta chain) sequence together with its context. This specimen comes from a study of blood T cell repertoires in COVID-19. TCRdb keeps only in-frame clones here, not all; method: immunoSEQ multiplex PCR. In the table there are some 240,000 clones, 84% of which are singletons. This CDR3 has 14 residues. Germline CDR1 reads SGHTA; CDR2 reads FQGNSA. Trimming left V 8 bases short and J 14 bases short, with 26 bases between. The rearrangement uses TRBV7-2 and TRBJ2-3; TRBD2 is a possible D gene (5 bases). The source of this sequence is a woman in her 40s who had recovered from COVID-19. The specimen sequenced was peripheral blood. The CDR3 DNA reads TGTGCCAGCGCCATTCCATCACTAGACCATACATGGTATTTT. This gives the protein CASAIPSLDHTWYF.